The clone carrying this TCR beta chain was picked up many times. Its matching antigen is unknown. The source of the sample is a study of regulatory T cells in long-lasting Graves disease. About the study: Under 3 months of antithyroid drugs had been taken by newly diagnosed Graves' patients.

Study-level findings and limits: The work looked only at peripheral blood and did not look at thyroid tissue. Reduced TCR diversity was observed in persistent Graves' patients versus newly diagnosed patients. Gene preferences differed: TRBV28, TRBJ1-2, TRBJ2-5 in persistent cases.

Researchers made TCR beta libraries by using iRepertoire HTBI primers and running Arm-PCR on CDR3 regions. In TCRdb, the multiplex PCR reads were re-called with MiXCR into one record per CDR3 protein. Here the sample spans a few hundred thousand distinct CDR3 sequences, 20% being singletons. The germline gives CDR1 SNHLY, CDR2 FYNNEI. The CDR3 contains 14 residues. V lost 6 bases and J lost 2; bases outside the gene matches: 6. Time point indicated: newly diagnosed GD, antithyroid drugs for less than 3 months. PBMC-derived RNA was used for the TCR library. The sample was peripheral blood mononuclear cells (PBMCs), taken at new diagnosis, from a patient treated with antithyroid drugs. The clonotype originates from a female donor with Graves disease. The gene calls are TRBV2 and TRBJ2-7; 8 nucleotides match TRBD1. The CDR3 is CASRETGGTYEQYF. The CDR3 region has the DNA TGTGCCAGCAGAGAAACAGGGGGGACCTACGAGCAGTACTTC.